The T cell receptor (beta chain) under discussion was sequenced for a study of T cell repertoires in aging, cancer and after chemotherapy. Across the study: About 10 million TCR reads made up the full dataset. Study findings and constraints: Age-matched healthy donors had significantly more diverse, less clonal blood TCR repertoires than untreated cancer patients. In healthy donors, age-related TCR diversity loss mainly reflected lost richness. Median generation probability rose over the chemotherapy interval in each cancer cohort, suggesting rebound thymic output.

This clonotype came up many times. Its antigen is not known. TCR beta rearrangements were amplified from peripheral blood genomic DNA. Rearranged V-D-J TRB sequences were amplified with a mixed TRB-A/B primer pool. TCRdb re-analysed the multiplex PCR reads in MiXCR, keeping a single row per CDR3 protein. The sample records about 13,000 distinct CDR3 sequences, roughly 24% being singletons. The length of the CDR3 is 15 residues. CDR1 and CDR2 from the germline V gene are LNHDA and SQIVND (reference sequence). V was shortened by 1 base and J by 0 bases, with 4 bases between the two germline ends. V gene TRBV19 combines with J gene TRBJ2-6; D is unresolved. The TCR sequence derives from a human donor in good health. The sample was blood. The CDR3 protein is CASSIGTSGANVLTF. Here the CDR3 DNA reads TGTGCCAGTAGTATAGGGACCTCTGGGGCCAACGTCCTGACTTTC.